Sequencing of this TCR beta chain was carried out in a study of radiation and T cells in renal cell carcinoma. With 6 bases clipped from V and 2 bases from J, the junction kept 5 bases outside the gene matches. Germline CDR1 and CDR2: SNHLY and FYNNEI. The CDR3 runs to 16 residues. Generated by immunoSEQ multiplex PCR, the TCRdb table keeps only in-frame clones and is missing some. The top ten clones hold 10% to 15% of a sample with 150,000 to 160,000 clones, roughly 89% of them seen once. Time point denoted: blood 2 weeks post-SBRT. Treatment given: 15 Gy SBRT to primary tumor, nephrectomy 4 weeks later. Radiation-treated patients gave blood at baseline, week 2 and week 4.

The specimen was blood, collected from a patient whose treatment included radiotherapy and nephrectomy. The rearrangement links TRBV2 to TRBJ2-5; TRBD2 aligns across 14 bases. The sequence came from a woman aged 50 to 60 with renal cell carcinoma. CDR3 region: CASRGRLAGGQETQYF. The CDR3 DNA is TGTGCCAGCAGAGGAAGACTAGCGGGGGGGCAAGAGACCCAGTACTTC.